These 28 T cell receptor beta chains came from one sample sequenced in a study of blood T cell repertoires in COVID-19. Profiled with immunoSEQ multiplex PCR; TCRdb holds only in-frame clones, not every one. This sample yields under 350,000 clones, of which around 89% are seen a single time; about 4.6% belongs to the top ten. Sequencing was done on a sample of peripheral blood. These receptors came from a man in his forties or fifties with acute or convalescent COVID-19.

V is TRBV5-1 and J is TRBJ2-2, with 8 bases identical to TRBD1. This CDR3 region has 15 residues. V lost 5 bases, J lost 5 bases, and 8 bases stayed unmatched. Germline loops: CDR1 SGHRS, CDR2 YFSETQ. CDR3 in amino acids: CASSQVTGETGELFF. In nucleotides, the CDR3 is TGCGCCAGCAGTCAAGTGACAGGGGAAACCGGGGAGCTGTTTTTT.

The rearrangement links TRBV10-3 to TRBJ2-7; 10 bases map to TRBD2. The junction had 10 bases not matched to a gene; V was cut back by 4 bases and J by 7 bases. Germline CDR1 is ENHRY and CDR2 is SYGVKD. The CDR3 has 15 amino acids. In DNA form, the CDR3 reads TGTGCCATCAGTGTTCAAAGCGGGGGGGATAGGGAGCAGTACTTC. Translation: CAISVQSGGDREQYF.

The genes are TRBV10-3 and TRBJ2-1, with 10 positions matching TRBD2. Per the germline V gene, CDR1 is ENHRY and CDR2 is SYGVKD. The CDR3 contains 16 residues. V trimming: 4 bases; J trimming: 7 bases; junction bases outside the gene matches: 10. The CDR3 sequence: CAISGERGGRGNEQFF. CDR3 coding DNA: TGTGCCATCAGTGGTGAGCGGGGGGGCCGTGGGAATGAGCAGTTCTTC.

This sequence joins TRBV6-5 and TRBJ1-1; D not certain. This CDR3 region has 13 residues. Trimming pared 7 bases from V and 0 bases from J, leaving 9 bases between. Germline lookup yields CDR1 MNHEY and CDR2 SVGAGI. DNA for the CDR3: TGTGCCAGCAAGCTAGGCATGAACACTGAAGCTTTCTTT. This codes for CASKLGMNTEAFF.

The V call is TRBV19, the J call TRBJ1-3; D gene unclear. The CDR3 is 15 residues long. V was pared by 3 bases and J by 0 bases, with 9 bases between. Germline CDR1 is LNHDA and CDR2 is SQIVND (reference sequence). The CDR3 region is CASSMRGNSGNTIYF. CDR3 bases: TGTGCCAGTAGTATGCGGGGAAACTCTGGAAACACCATATATTTT.

This clone was counted only a few times. V gene TRBV11-2 combines with J gene TRBJ1-2; TRBD1 is a possible D gene (6 bases). Germline assignment: CDR1 SGHAT and CDR2 FQNNGV. V lost 4 bases, J lost 4 bases, and 19 bases lay in between. CDR3 length: 16 amino acids. CDR3 sequence (DNA): TGTGCCAGCAGCTCGAACTTGATGGACAGAGTCTATGGCTACACCTTC. This translates into CASSSNLMDRVYGYTF.

Only a few counts were recorded for this clone. V is TRBV7-8 and J is TRBJ2-1; maybe TRBD1 (6 bases). The CDR3 has 15 amino acids. The V gene's germline CDR1 is SGHVS and CDR2 FQNEAQ. Trimming shortened V by 1 base and J by 3 bases, and 10 bases separated the two germline ends. The CDR3: CASSLVGQLYNEQFF. CDR3 bases: TGTGCCAGCAGCTTAGTAGGACAGCTCTACAATGAGCAGTTCTTC.

The chain combines TRBV5-1 with TRBJ2-7; D is ambiguous. V gave up 4 bases and J gave up 1 base, with 9 bases separating them. Germline CDR1 is SGHRS and CDR2 is YFSETQ. CDR3 size: 13 residues. CDR3 sequence: CASSLDGSYEQYF. CDR3 bases: TGCGCCAGCAGCCTGGACGGGTCCTACGAGCAGTACTTC.

This rearrangement joins TRBV3-1 (or the pseudogene TRBV3-2) to TRBJ1-2; D not certain. The CDR3 is 15 residues long. From germline, CDR1 is LGHDT and CDR2 YNNKEL (reference sequence). Trimming removed 0 bases at V and 5 bases at J, with 13 bases between. The CDR3 region is CASSQDRRGLYGYTF. The CDR3 DNA sequence: TGTGCCAGCAGCCAAGATCGTCGCGGATTATATGGCTACACCTTC.

Only a few counts were recorded for this clone. The chain uses TRBV15 and TRBJ2-2; D remains unclear. The ends were cut back, 5 bases at V and 7 bases at J, with 17 bases in the middle. Germline V gives CDR1 LNHNV, CDR2 YYDKDF (reference sequence). The CDR3 spans 15 residues. The CDR3 bases are TGTGCCACCAGCGTGCTCGGTTACCGGAGCGGGGAGCTGTTTTTT. This translates into CATSVLGYRSGELFF.

The chain links TRBV5-1 to TRBJ2-3, with TRBD2 identical over 15 bases. In germline, CDR1 is SGHRS, CDR2 YFSETQ. V lost 3 bases to trimming and J lost 5 bases; unmatched junction nucleotides: 10. This CDR3 spans 18 amino acids. The CDR3 coding sequence is TGCGCCAGCAGCTGGGGACTAGCGGGGGGAAGGTGGGGAGATACGCAGTATTTT. The encoded protein is CASSWGLAGGRWGDTQYF.

This clone has a single count. The V and J genes are TRBV5-6 and TRBJ1-4, with D possibly matching TRBD1 (6 bases). Deletions cut 1 base from V and 5 bases from J, with 18 bases between. The CDR3 totals 17 residues. Germline V gene sequence: CDR1 SGHDT, CDR2 YYEEEE. The CDR3 DNA is TGTGCCAGCAGCTTGTATGGCGGGTACAGGGAGAATGAAAAACTGTTTTTT. Its translation is CASSLYGGYRENEKLFF.

The rearrangement uses TRBV6-5 and TRBJ1-2, with D perhaps TRBD1 (6 bases). This CDR3 comprises 13 residues. V lost 7 bases, J lost 6 bases, and 15 bases lay in between. Germline V CDR1 and CDR2: MNHEY, SVGAGI. The CDR3 DNA sequence: TGTGCCAGCACCAGGGGTGTTAGCGATGGCTACACCTTC. Protein product: CASTRGVSDGYTF.

V and J are TRBV6-5 and TRBJ1-5; D is undetermined. Germline V gene data show CDR1 as MNHEY and CDR2 as SVGAGI. The V end lost 5 bases, the J end lost 4 bases, and 9 bases lay between the germline ends. The CDR3 runs to 13 residues. The CDR3 reads CASSMGQNQPQHF. CDR3 bases: TGTGCCAGCAGTATGGGCCAAAATCAGCCCCAGCATTTT.

The gene calls are TRBV10-3 and TRBJ1-1, with D tentatively TRBD1 (5 bases). Germline CDR1 reads ENHRY; CDR2 reads SYGVKD. The CDR3 runs to 15 residues. V lost 9 bases, J lost 8 bases, and 25 bases lay in between. The CDR3 DNA follows: TGTGCCATTTCCGCCCTAACTTCCGGGACTTCGGAAGCTTTCTTT. Its translation is CAISALTSGTSEAFF.

The J gene is TRBJ2-3, the V gene TRBV24-1, with D possibly TRBD1 on 6 matching bases. V shed 9 bases and J shed 2 bases, with 8 bases lying between them. CDR3 length equals 12 residues. Per the germline V gene, CDR1 is KGHDR and CDR2 is SFDVKD. Here the CDR3 reads CATRDTTDTQYF. As DNA, the CDR3 is TGTGCCACCCGGGACACCACAGATACGCAGTATTTT.

This clone has just one count. The V call is TRBV3-1 (or the pseudogene TRBV3-2), the J call TRBJ1-2; the match to TRBD1 covers 12 bases. The CDR3 is 16 residues long. Per germline, CDR1 LGHDT and CDR2 YNNKEL (reference sequence). Losses at the gene ends were 1 base for V and 6 bases for J; bases not matched to a gene: 6. The chain's CDR3 is CASSQAWDRGQDGYTF. For the CDR3, the DNA is TGTGCCAGCAGCCAAGCGTGGGACAGGGGGCAGGATGGCTACACCTTC.

The chain joins TRBV5-4 to TRBJ2-7; the D gene is possibly TRBD1 (5 bases). Looked up from germline, CDR1 is SGHNT and CDR2 is YYREEE (reference sequence). Between the trimmed V and J ends, which lost 4 bases and 3 bases, there was a span of 14 bases. The CDR3 runs 14 residues. The CDR3 region is CASSPIQENYEQYF. Written as DNA, the CDR3 is TGTGCCAGCAGCCCGATACAGGAGAACTACGAGCAGTACTTC. Combining the CDR3 with reference TRBV5-4 and TRBJ2-7 gives the whole variable domain ETGVTQSPTHLIKTRGQQVTLRCSSQSGHNTVSWYQQALGQGPQFIFQYYREEENGRGNFPPRFSGLQFPNYSSELNVNALELDDSALYLCASSPIQENYEQYFGPGTRLTVT.

The gene calls are TRBV6-5 and TRBJ1-5; 8 bases align to TRBD1. Germline V CDR1 and CDR2: MNHEY, SVGAGI. This CDR3 comprises 14 residues. As DNA, the CDR3 is TGTGCGAGTTCGATACAGGGGGACGATCAGCCCCAGCATTTT. As protein: CASSIQGDDQPQHF.

This CDR3 is CASTRRDTQYF. CDR3 DNA sequence: TGTGCCAGTACCCGGCGGGATACGCAGTATTTT. The chain couples TRBV19 to TRBJ2-3; D is uncertain. The CDR3 has 11 amino acids. V was cut by 7 bases and J by 6 bases, with 8 bases left in between. The germline gives CDR1 LNHDA, CDR2 SQIVND (reference sequence).

The V gene is TRBV5-6, the J gene TRBJ1-6; a possible D gene is TRBD1 (5 bases). The CDR3 spans 12 residues. Germline V gene data show CDR1 as SGHDT and CDR2 as YYEEEE. V was shortened by 5 bases and J by 9 bases, with 9 bases between the two germline ends. CDR3 protein: CASRVGGSPLHF. The CDR3 bases are TGTGCCAGCAGGGTCGGGGGTTCACCCCTCCACTTT.

The V call is TRBV7-2, the J call TRBJ1-2; TRBD1 agrees at 9 bases. Germline trimming cut 1 base from V and 1 base from J; bases unmatched to any gene: 4. This CDR3 is 16 amino acids long. Germline CDR1 is SGHTA and CDR2 is FQGNSA. CDR3 protein: CASSLEGTGYNYGYTF. DNA for the CDR3: TGTGCCAGCAGCTTAGAGGGGACAGGGTATAACTATGGCTACACCTTC.

The chain couples TRBV6-4 to TRBJ2-3, with a tentative D call TRBD1 (6 bases). CDR1 and CDR2 from the germline V gene are MRHNA and SNTAGT. V lost 0 bases and J 6 bases, leaving 10 bases between the germline ends. CDR3 length: 14 amino acids. The CDR3 reads CASSDSRRGDTQYF. Written as DNA, the CDR3 is TGTGCCAGCAGTGACTCGAGAAGGGGGGATACGCAGTATTTT.

The rearrangement uses TRBV11-2 and TRBJ2-3, with unresolved D. Per germline, CDR1 SGHAT and CDR2 FQNNGV. The CDR3 covers 15 residues. Trimming took 4 bases from V and 6 from J, leaving 17 bases between them. In DNA, the CDR3 is TGTGCCAGCAGCTACCCCTATGGCGGTGGGGATACGCAGTATTTT. Translation: CASSYPYGGGDTQYF.

The chain carries TRBV19 and TRBJ2-2; D is perhaps TRBD1 (8 bases). CDR1 and CDR2 (germline): LNHDA, SQIVND (reference sequence). The ends were cut back, 4 bases at V and 6 bases at J, with 15 bases in the middle. The CDR3 has 15 amino acids. In DNA, the CDR3 is TGTGCCAGTAGTACCGGACAGGGAGGGTCCGGGGAGCTGTTTTTT. Residues: CASSTGQGGSGELFF.

The chain has TRBV10-3 and TRBJ2-7; 14 bases are shared with TRBD2. J was trimmed by 2 bases and V by 4 bases; bases with no gene match: 1. The germline gives CDR1 ENHRY, CDR2 SYGVKD. This CDR3 region has 15 residues. In DNA form, the CDR3 reads TGTGCCATCAGTGTGGGACTAGCGGGGGCCTACGAGCAGTACTTC. Its translation is CAISVGLAGAYEQYF.

This clone was seen a few times. V usage is TRBV6-5 and J usage is TRBJ2-7; D might be TRBD1 (6 bases). V was trimmed by 6 bases and J by 3 bases, leaving 18 bases between them. Germline V gene sequence: CDR1 MNHEY, CDR2 SVGAGI. CDR3 length: 15 amino acids. This CDR3 reads CASRPQGLTNYEQYF. The CDR3 coding sequence is TGTGCCAGCAGACCCCAGGGGCTCACAAACTACGAGCAGTACTTC.

The rearrangement uses TRBV5-6 and TRBJ2-5, with a possible D match to TRBD1 (6 bases). Looked up from germline, CDR1 is SGHDT and CDR2 is YYEEEE. This CDR3 region has 14 residues. Between the trimmed V and J ends, which lost 1 base and 3 bases, there was a span of 10 bases. The chain's CDR3 is CASSLSPGEETQYF. The DNA for the CDR3 is TGTGCCAGCAGCTTGTCACCAGGGGAAGAGACCCAGTACTTC.